One sample yielded the 23 T cell receptor beta chains listed below, sequenced in a study of T cells in Graves' hyperthyroidism and ophthalmopathy. From RNA transcripts, TCR beta CDR3 regions were amplified. With the HTBI primer set, the TCR CDR3 went through a first round of RT-PCR. TCRdb re-called the multiplex PCR reads with MiXCR, one entry per CDR3 protein. The data hold some 250,000 distinct CDR3 sequences, with roughly 15% observed a single time. The specimen was blood. The receptor source for this set is a woman aged 35 to 49 with Graves' hyperthyroidism that later progressed to Graves' ophthalmopathy.

This clonotype appeared many times. The CDR3 DNA sequence: TGCAGCGTTCACCTACAGGGGAACACTGAAGCTTTCTTT. It codes for CSVHLQGNTEAFF. The chain is built from TRBV29-1 and TRBJ1-1, with D possibly TRBD1 on 6 matching bases. The CDR3 has 13 residues. Trimming took off 5 bases at V and 1 base at J, with 11 bases between the two ends. Per germline, CDR1 SQVTM and CDR2 ANQGSEA.

In this sample, this clonotype turned up many times. The V and J genes are TRBV28 and TRBJ2-1; D is unresolved. Germline CDR1 is MDHEN and CDR2 is SYDVKM. This CDR3 has 12 residues. With 2 bases removed from V and 7 bases from J, the gap between germline ends came to 6 bases. CDR3 protein: CASSLPRNEQFF. In DNA, the CDR3 is TGTGCCAGCAGTTTACCCAGAAATGAGCAGTTCTTC.

The CDR3 spells CASSQGSGSRLNTEAFF. In DNA, the CDR3 is TGCGCCAGCAGCCAAGGTTCAGGGTCTCGGTTGAACACTGAAGCTTTCTTT. The chain links TRBV4-1 to TRBJ1-1; D might be TRBD1 (5 bases). Germline V gene sequence: CDR1 MGHRA, CDR2 YSYEKL. The CDR3 length is 17 residues. Trimming stripped 1 base from V and 0 bases from J, with 15 bases between.

In this sample, this clonotype turned up many times. This rearrangement joins TRBV6-1 to TRBJ1-1; the D is unclear. Per germline, CDR1 MNHNS and CDR2 SASEGT. The V end lost 3 bases, the J end lost 1 base, and 9 bases lay between the germline ends. The CDR3 is made up of 14 amino acids. The CDR3 nucleotides are TGTGCCAGCAGTGAGCTACTGGGGAACACTGAAGCTTTCTTT. Its protein product is CASSELLGNTEAFF.

The V gene is TRBV4-2, the J gene TRBJ2-1, with 13 bases fitting TRBD2. Germline lookup yields CDR1 LGHNA and CDR2 YNFKEQ. Unmatched junction bases numbered 15, after V lost 1 base and J lost 3 bases. This CDR3 region has 21 residues. The DNA of the CDR3 is TGTGCCAGCAGCCAAGCCTGGGGGACTAGCGGGACTAAGGACCGCTACAATGAGCAGTTCTTC. Residues: CASSQAWGTSGTKDRYNEQFF.

This clonotype was seen at least ten times. The chain combines TRBV7-9 with TRBJ2-3, with D tentatively TRBD1 (7 bases). The ends were cut back, 3 bases at V and 3 bases at J, with 13 bases in the middle. The CDR3 extends over 15 amino acids. Germline lookup yields CDR1 SEHNR and CDR2 FQNEAQ (reference sequence). The CDR3 loop reads CASSLGRGRTDTQYF. In nucleotides, the CDR3 is TGTGCCAGCAGCTTGGGCAGGGGGAGGACAGATACGCAGTATTTT. Based on the CDR3 plus reference TRBV7-9 and TRBJ2-3, the full variable domain is DTGVSQNPRHKITKRGQNVTFRCDPISEHNRLYWYRQTLGQGPEFLTYFQNEAQLEKSRLLSDRFSAERPKGSFSTLEIQRTEQGDSAMYLCASSLGRGRTDTQYFGPGTRLTVL.

A word on this clonotype: Relative to the germline gene, one junction end is altered; a read error may explain this. The chain has TRBV7-7 and TRBJ2-5, with 10 bases that match TRBD2. The V gene's germline CDR1 is SSHAT and CDR2 FNYEAQ (reference sequence). The CDR3 has 15 amino acids. CDR3 coding DNA: TGTGCTAGCAGCCTAGGACTAGCGGCCCAAGAGACCCAGTACTTC. Amino acid sequence: CASSLGLAAQETQYF.

This chain uses TRBV7-9 with TRBJ2-5; perhaps D is TRBD1 or TRBD2 (5 bases each). This CDR3 comprises 16 residues. Per the germline V gene, CDR1 is SEHNR and CDR2 is FQNEAQ (reference sequence). V dropped 2 bases and J dropped 7 bases, with 20 bases sitting between them. The CDR3 DNA reads TGTGCCAGCAGCTTAATGGGGGTGCCCCCTTCGGGGACCCAGTACTTC. Translated, it gives CASSLMGVPPSGTQYF.

This clonotype was counted between two and nine times. This may arise from a read error, as a much more abundant clone is one base away. This chain links TRBV7-9 with TRBJ2-3; TRBD1 matches 12 bases. This CDR3 has 18 residues. In germline, CDR1 is SEHNR, CDR2 FQNEAQ (reference sequence). The CDR3 sequence: CTSSLTPGQGAITDTQYF. The CDR3 region has the DNA TGTACCAGCAGCTTGACCCCGGGACAGGGGGCTATCACAGATACGCAGTATTTT.

This clonotype was observed many times. The rearrangement joins TRBV2 to TRBJ2-1; 7 nucleotides match TRBD2. J was trimmed by 4 bases and V by 7 bases; bases with no gene match: 7. CDR1 and CDR2 (germline): SNHLY, FYNNEI. The CDR3 has 14 residues. The CDR3 loop is CASIPGTIYNEQFF. CDR3 DNA: TGTGCCAGCATACCGGGGACTATATACAATGAGCAGTTCTTC. Looking up the rest from reference TRBV2 and TRBJ2-1 gives the full variable domain: EPEVTQTPSHQVTQMGQEVILRCVPISNHLYFYWYRQILGQKVEFLVSFYNNEISEKSEIFDDQFSVERPDGSNFTLKIRSTKLEDSAMYFCASIPGTIYNEQFFGPGTRLTVL.

This chain connects TRBV7-6 to TRBJ1-2, with D possibly matching TRBD1 (6 bases). The CDR3 runs 16 residues. V lost 5 bases and J lost 7, with 23 bases in between. Germline loops: CDR1 SGHVS, CDR2 FNYEAQ. The CDR3 spells CASSPIGQISYCGYTF. Written as DNA, the CDR3 is TGTGCCAGCAGCCCGATAGGACAGATTTCCTACTGTGGCTACACCTTC. Using reference TRBV7-6 and TRBJ1-2 for the parts outside the CDR3, the full variable domain is GAGVSQSPRYKVTKRGQDVALRCDPISGHVSLYWYRQALGQGPEFLTYFNYEAQQDKSGLPNDRFSAERPEGSISTLTIQRTEQRDSAMYRCASSPIGQISYCGYTFGSGTRLTVV.

The chain joins TRBV6-6 to TRBJ2-7; 11 bases fit TRBD2. CDR1 MNHNY and CDR2 SVGAGI come from the germline V gene (reference sequence). The V gene end was trimmed by 2 bases and the J gene end by 0 bases; junction bases not matched to a gene: 6. The CDR3 has 17 residues. CDR3 sequence: CASSYTLTSGSSYEQYF. In nucleotides, the CDR3 is TGTGCCAGCAGTTACACCCTTACTAGCGGGAGCTCCTACGAGCAGTACTTC.

This clonotype has at least ten counts. The chain employs TRBV6-1 and TRBJ2-1; possibly TRBD2 for D (6 bases). Germline V gene sequence: CDR1 MNHNS, CDR2 SASEGT. This CDR3 has 13 residues. V was shortened by 8 bases and J by 0 bases, with 8 bases between the two germline ends. The CDR3, as DNA: TGTGCCAGCGGGAGGTCCTCCTACAATGAGCAGTTCTTC. Residues: CASGRSSYNEQFF.

The chain links TRBV24-1 to TRBJ2-7; 16 bases are a match to TRBD2. V trimming: 4 bases; J trimming: 6 bases; junction bases outside the gene matches: 2. There are 15 residues in the CDR3. Germline V CDR1 and CDR2: KGHDR, SFDVKD. The DNA of the CDR3 is TGTGCCACCAGTGAAGGGACTAGCGGGAGGGGCGAGCAGTACTTC. Protein: CATSEGTSGRGEQYF.

At least ten counts were recorded for this clonotype. The J gene is TRBJ2-7, the V gene TRBV7-3; D is unresolved. The germline CDR1 and CDR2 sequences are SGHTA and FQGTGA. The CDR3 totals 13 residues. V was clipped by 5 bases and J by 6 bases, with 14 bases between them. The CDR3, as DNA: TGTGCCAGCAGCGTCCGGAACGACGGCGAGCAGTACTTC. Translating gives CASSVRNDGEQYF.

This clonotype was seen ten or more times. The J gene is TRBJ2-3, the V gene TRBV24-1; D may be TRBD1 (6 bases). The CDR3 is 16 amino acids. Germline assignment: CDR1 KGHDR and CDR2 SFDVKD. With 3 bases removed from V and 6 bases from J, the gap between germline ends came to 18 bases. CDR3 sequence: CATSDNRDVKGDTQYF. CDR3 sequence (DNA): TGTGCCACCAGTGATAACAGGGACGTGAAAGGGGATACGCAGTATTTT.

This clonotype was counted a few times. The V call is TRBV29-1, the J call TRBJ2-1; 14 bases line up with TRBD2. The germline V gene has CDR1 SQVTM and CDR2 ANQGSEA. After removal of 7 bases from V and 7 bases from J, the junction contained 12 bases not matched to a gene. This CDR3 spans 16 amino acids. This CDR3 is CSGEGLAGAIRNEQFF. For the CDR3, the DNA is TGCAGCGGGGAGGGACTAGCGGGAGCTATTAGGAATGAGCAGTTCTTC.

V is TRBV19 and J is TRBJ2-7; 7 bases are shared with TRBD1. Trimming removed 6 bases from V and 0 bases from J; junction bases left unmatched: 17. The germline CDR1 and CDR2 sequences are LNHDA and SQIVND (reference sequence). CDR3 length: 18 residues. The CDR3 sequence: CASSSIGLGTEISYEQYF. DNA for the CDR3: TGTGCCAGTAGCAGTATAGGGTTGGGGACAGAAATCTCCTACGAGCAGTACTTC.

Note on this clonotype: This clone may be a read error of a much larger clone one base away. The CDR3 DNA follows: TGTGCCAGTAAGCCCGGACAGTCCGGGAACGCCATATATTTT. Protein sequence: CASKPGQSGNAIYF. V and J are TRBV6-2 or TRBV6-3 and TRBJ1-3, with a tentative D call TRBD1 (6 bases). Germline-derived CDR1 and CDR2 are MNHEY and SVGEGT. The CDR3 has 14 amino acids. V was pared by 9 bases and J by 11 bases, with 23 bases between.

This clonotype was observed many times. The chain couples TRBV18 to TRBJ1-1; 11 positions match TRBD1. This CDR3 spans 15 amino acids. The V and J ends lost 3 bases and 4 bases, in that order; junction bases with no gene match: 4. Germline V lookup: CDR1 KGHSH, CDR2 LQKENI. The CDR3 DNA reads as TGTGCCAGCTCACCTAGAGGGACAGGGGGCACTGAAGCTTTCTTT. Protein sequence: CASSPRGTGGTEAFF.

V is TRBV28 and J is TRBJ1-1; TRBD1 is a possible D gene (5 bases). Per germline, CDR1 MDHEN and CDR2 SYDVKM. The length of the CDR3 is 13 residues. Trimming removed 7 bases at V and 0 bases at J, with 9 bases between. Here the CDR3 DNA reads TGTGCCAGCACCACCAGGGTGAACACTGAAGCTTTCTTT. Protein product: CASTTRVNTEAFF.

In the case of this clonotype: A read error is likely, as this CDR3 ends without the conserved phenylalanine or tryptophan. This chain joins TRBV19 and TRBJ1-5; D not certain. Trimming removed 5 bases from V and 2 bases from J, with 16 bases in between. The CDR3 consists of 16 residues. Germline V gene lookup returns CDR1 LNHDA and CDR2 SQIVND (reference sequence). The CDR3 sequence: CASSSSVRRRNQPQHL. The CDR3 DNA reads as TGTGCCAGTAGTTCCTCGGTCAGAAGGCGCAATCAGCCCCAGCATCTT.

In this sample, this clonotype turned up many times. This rearrangement joins TRBV9 to TRBJ2-3, with TRBD1 matching over 10 bases. Unmatched junction bases numbered 7, after V lost 2 bases and J lost 4 bases. This CDR3 has 16 amino acids. CDR1 SGDLS and CDR2 YYNGEE come from the germline V gene. The CDR3 spells CASSVSGTGAPDTQYF. CDR3 nucleotides: TGTGCCAGCAGCGTTTCCGGGACAGGGGCCCCAGATACGCAGTATTTT.